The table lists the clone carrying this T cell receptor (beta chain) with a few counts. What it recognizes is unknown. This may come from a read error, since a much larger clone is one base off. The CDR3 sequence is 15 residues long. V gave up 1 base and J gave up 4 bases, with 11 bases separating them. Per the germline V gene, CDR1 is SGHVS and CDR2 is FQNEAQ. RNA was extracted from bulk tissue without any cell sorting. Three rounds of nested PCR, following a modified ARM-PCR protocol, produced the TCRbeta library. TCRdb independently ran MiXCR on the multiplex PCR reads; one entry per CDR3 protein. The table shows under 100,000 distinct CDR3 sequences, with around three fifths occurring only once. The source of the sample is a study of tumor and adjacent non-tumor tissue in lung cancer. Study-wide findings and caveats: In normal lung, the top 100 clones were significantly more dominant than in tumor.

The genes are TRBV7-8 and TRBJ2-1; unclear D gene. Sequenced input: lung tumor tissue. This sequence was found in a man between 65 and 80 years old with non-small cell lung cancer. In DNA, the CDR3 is TGTGCCAGCAGCTTAGAGGCGGACGCATACAATGAGCAGTTCTTC. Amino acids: CASSLEADAYNEQFF. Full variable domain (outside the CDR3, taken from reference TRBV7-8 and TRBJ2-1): GAGVSQSPRYKVAKRGQDVALRCDPISGHVSLFWYQQALGQGPEFLTYFQNEAQLDKSGLPSDRFFAERPEGSVSTLKIQRTQQEDSAVYLCASSLEADAYNEQFFGPGTRLTVL.